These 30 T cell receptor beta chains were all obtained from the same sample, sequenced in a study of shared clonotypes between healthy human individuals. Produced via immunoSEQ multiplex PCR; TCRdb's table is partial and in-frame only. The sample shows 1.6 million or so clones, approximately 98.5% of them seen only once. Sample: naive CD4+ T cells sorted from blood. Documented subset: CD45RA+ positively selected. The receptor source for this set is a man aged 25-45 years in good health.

The chain's CDR3 is CAISPGLAASYNEQFF. The CDR3 DNA reads TGTGCCATCAGTCCGGGACTAGCGGCCTCCTACAATGAGCAGTTCTTC. This chain connects TRBV10-3 to TRBJ2-1; 11 bases fit TRBD2. The V segment lost 5 bases and the J segment 0 bases; nucleotides outside the gene matches: 3. Germline-derived CDR1 and CDR2 are ENHRY and SYGVKD. This CDR3 is 16 amino acids long.

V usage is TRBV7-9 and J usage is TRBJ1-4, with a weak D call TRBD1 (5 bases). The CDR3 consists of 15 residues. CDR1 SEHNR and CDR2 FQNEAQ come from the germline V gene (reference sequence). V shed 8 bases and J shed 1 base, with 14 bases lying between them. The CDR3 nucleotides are TGTGCCAGCTTCAAGGGGCGGCTAACTAATGAAAAACTGTTTTTT. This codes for CASFKGRLTNEKLFF.

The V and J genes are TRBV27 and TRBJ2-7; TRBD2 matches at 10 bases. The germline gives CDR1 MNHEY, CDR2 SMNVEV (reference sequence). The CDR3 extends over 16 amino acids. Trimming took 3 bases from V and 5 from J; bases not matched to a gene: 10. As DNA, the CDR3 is TGTGCCAGCAGTTTCCGTCGGGGTACTAGCGGGAACGAGCAGTACTTC. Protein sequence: CASSFRRGTSGNEQYF.

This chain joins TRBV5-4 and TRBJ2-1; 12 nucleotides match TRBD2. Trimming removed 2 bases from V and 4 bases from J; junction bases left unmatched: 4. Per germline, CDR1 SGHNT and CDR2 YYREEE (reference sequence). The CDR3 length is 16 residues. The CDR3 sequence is CASSFGLAGKYNEQFF. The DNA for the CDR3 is TGTGCCAGCAGCTTTGGACTAGCGGGAAAGTACAATGAGCAGTTCTTC.

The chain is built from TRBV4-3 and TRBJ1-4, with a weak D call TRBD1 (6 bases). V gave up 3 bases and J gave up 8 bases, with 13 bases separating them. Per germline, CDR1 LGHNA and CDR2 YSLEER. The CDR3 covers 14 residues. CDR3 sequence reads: CASSHGGREEKLFF. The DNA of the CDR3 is TGCGCCAGCAGCCACGGGGGCAGGGAAGAAAAACTGTTTTTT.

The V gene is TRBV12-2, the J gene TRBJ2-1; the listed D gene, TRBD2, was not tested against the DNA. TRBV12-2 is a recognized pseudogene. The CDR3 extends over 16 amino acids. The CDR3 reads CASLPPMASGYNEQFF. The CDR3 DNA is TGTGCAAGTCTCCCACCCATGGCTAGCGGTTACAATGAGCAGTTCTTC.

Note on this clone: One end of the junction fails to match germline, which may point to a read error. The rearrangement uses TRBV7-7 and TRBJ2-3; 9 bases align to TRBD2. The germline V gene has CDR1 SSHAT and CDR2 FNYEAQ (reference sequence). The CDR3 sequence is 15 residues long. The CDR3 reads CASSFERGGADTQYF. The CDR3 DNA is TGTGCTAGCAGCTTCGAGCGCGGGGGGGCAGATACGCAGTATTTT.

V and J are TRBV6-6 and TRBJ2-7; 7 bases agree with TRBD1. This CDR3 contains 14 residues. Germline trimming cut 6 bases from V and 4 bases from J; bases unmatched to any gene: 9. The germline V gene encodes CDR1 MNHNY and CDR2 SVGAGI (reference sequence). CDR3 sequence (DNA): TGTGCCAGCAGCTACCCGGGACAGAGTTACGAGCAGTACTTC. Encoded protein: CASSYPGQSYEQYF.

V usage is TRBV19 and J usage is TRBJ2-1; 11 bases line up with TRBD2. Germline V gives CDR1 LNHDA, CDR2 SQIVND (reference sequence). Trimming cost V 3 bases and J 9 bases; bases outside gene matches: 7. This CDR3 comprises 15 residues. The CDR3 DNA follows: TGTGCCAGTAGTATCAGGGTAGCGGGAGGGAGTGAGCAGTTCTTC. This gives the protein CASSIRVAGGSEQFF.

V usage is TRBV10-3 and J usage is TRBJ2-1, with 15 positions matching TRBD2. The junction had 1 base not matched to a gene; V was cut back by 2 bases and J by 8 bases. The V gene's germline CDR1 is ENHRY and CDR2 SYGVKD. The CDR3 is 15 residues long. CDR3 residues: CAISEGLAGGDEQFF. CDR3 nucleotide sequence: TGTGCCATCAGTGAGGGACTAGCGGGAGGGGATGAGCAGTTCTTC.

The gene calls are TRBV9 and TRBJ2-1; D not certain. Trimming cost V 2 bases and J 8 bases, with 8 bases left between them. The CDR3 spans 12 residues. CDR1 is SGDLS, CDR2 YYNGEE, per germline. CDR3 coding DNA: TGTGCCAGCAGCGTCAAGGGCTATGAGCAGTTCTTC. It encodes CASSVKGYEQFF. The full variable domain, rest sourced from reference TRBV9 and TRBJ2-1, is DSGVTQTPKHLITATGQRVTLRCSPRSGDLSVYWYQQSLDQGLQFLIQYYNGEERAKGNILERFSAQQFPDLHSELNLSSLELGDSALYFCASSVKGYEQFFGPGTRLTVL.

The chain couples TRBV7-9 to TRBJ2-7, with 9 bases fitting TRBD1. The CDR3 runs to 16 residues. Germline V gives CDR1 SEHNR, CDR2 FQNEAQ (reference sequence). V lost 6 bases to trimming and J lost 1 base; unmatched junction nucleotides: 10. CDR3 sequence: CASSRTVGTGSYEQYF. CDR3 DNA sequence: TGTGCCAGCAGTCGAACAGTTGGGACAGGGTCCTACGAGCAGTACTTC.

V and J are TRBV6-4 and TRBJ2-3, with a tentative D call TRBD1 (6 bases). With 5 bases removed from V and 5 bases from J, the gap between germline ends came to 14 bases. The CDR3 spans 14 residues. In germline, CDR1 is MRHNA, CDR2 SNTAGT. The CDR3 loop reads CASSLRGIKDTQYF. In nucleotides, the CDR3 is TGTGCCAGCAGTCTTAGGGGGATTAAAGATACGCAGTATTTT.

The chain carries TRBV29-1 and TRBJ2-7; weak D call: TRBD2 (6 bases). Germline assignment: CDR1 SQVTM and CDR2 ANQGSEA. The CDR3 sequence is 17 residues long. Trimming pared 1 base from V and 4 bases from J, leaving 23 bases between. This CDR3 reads CSVEVAGSQTVRYEQYF. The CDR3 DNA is TGCAGCGTTGAAGTGGCGGGGAGTCAAACAGTTCGATACGAGCAGTACTTC.

CDR3 protein: CASSQTGALPEQYF. The CDR3 DNA follows: TGTGCCAGCAGCCAGACAGGGGCCCTTCCTGAGCAGTACTTC. The rearrangement joins TRBV5-4 to TRBJ2-7; 8 nucleotides align to TRBD1. Trimming took 4 bases from V and 7 from J; bases not matched to a gene: 10. From germline, CDR1 is SGHNT and CDR2 YYREEE (reference sequence). This CDR3 is built from 14 residues.

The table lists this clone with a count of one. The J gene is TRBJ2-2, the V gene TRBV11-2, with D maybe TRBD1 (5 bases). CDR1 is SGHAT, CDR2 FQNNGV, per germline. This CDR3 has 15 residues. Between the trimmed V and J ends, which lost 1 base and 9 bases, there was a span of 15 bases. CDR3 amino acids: CASSLVAWGVRELFF. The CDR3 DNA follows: TGTGCCAGCAGCTTAGTTGCTTGGGGCGTACGGGAGCTGTTTTTT.

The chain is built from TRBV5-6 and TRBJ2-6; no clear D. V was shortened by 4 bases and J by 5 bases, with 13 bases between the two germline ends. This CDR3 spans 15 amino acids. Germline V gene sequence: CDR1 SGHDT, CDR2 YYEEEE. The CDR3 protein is CASSPDPLRANVLTF. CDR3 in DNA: TGTGCCAGCAGCCCCGACCCTCTCCGGGCCAACGTCCTGACTTTC.

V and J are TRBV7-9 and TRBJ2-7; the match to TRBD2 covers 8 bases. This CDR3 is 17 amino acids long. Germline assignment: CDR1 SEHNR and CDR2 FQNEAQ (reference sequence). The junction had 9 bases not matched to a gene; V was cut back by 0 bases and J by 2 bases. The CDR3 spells CASSLARGLGVTYEQYF. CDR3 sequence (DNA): TGTGCCAGCAGCTTAGCGCGGGGACTAGGGGTCACCTACGAGCAGTACTTC.

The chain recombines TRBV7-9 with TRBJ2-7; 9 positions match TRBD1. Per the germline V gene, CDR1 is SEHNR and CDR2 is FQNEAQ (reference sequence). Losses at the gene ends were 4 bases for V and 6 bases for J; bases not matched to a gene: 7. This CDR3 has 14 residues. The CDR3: CASSWDRVEGEQYF. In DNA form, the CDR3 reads TGTGCCAGCAGCTGGGACAGGGTGGAAGGCGAGCAGTACTTC. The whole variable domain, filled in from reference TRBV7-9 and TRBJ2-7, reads DTGVSQNPRHKITKRGQNVTFRCDPISEHNRLYWYRQTLGQGPEFLTYFQNEAQLEKSRLLSDRFSAERPKGSFSTLEIQRTEQGDSAMYLCASSWDRVEGEQYFGPGTRLTVT.

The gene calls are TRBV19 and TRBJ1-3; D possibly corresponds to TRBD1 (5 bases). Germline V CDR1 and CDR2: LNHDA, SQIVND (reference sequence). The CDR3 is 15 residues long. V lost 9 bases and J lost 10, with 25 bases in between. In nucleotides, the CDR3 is TGTGCCAGCGATGAAGGAGGGACGAAAGGAGGAACCATATATTTT. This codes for CASDEGGTKGGTIYF.

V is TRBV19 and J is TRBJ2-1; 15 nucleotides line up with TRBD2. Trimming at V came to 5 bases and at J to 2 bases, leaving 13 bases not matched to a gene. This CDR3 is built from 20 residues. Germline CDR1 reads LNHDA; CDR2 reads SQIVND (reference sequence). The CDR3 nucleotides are TGTGCCAGTAGTGCCCCCGGGACTAGCGGGAGGTTAGGCCCCTACAATGAGCAGTTCTTC. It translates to CASSAPGTSGRLGPYNEQFF.

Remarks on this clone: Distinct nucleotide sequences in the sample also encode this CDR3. The CDR3 sequence: CASSVDLTDTQYF. In DNA, the CDR3 is TGTGCCAGCAGCGTAGATCTGACAGATACGCAGTATTTT. V usage is TRBV9 and J usage is TRBJ2-3; D remains ambiguous. Trimming cost V 0 bases and J 3 bases, with 5 bases left between them. CDR3 size: 13 residues. Looked up from germline, CDR1 is SGDLS and CDR2 is YYNGEE.

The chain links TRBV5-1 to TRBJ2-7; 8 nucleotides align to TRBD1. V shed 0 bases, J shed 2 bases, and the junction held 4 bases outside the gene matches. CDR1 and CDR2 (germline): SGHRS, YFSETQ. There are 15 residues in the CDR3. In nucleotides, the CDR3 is TGCGCCAGCAGCTTGGGGGACAGGCCCACCTACGAGCAGTACTTC. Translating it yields CASSLGDRPTYEQYF.

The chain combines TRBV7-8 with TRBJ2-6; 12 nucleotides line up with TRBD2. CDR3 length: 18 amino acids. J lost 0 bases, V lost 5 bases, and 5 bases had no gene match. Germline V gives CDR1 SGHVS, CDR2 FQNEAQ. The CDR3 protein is CASSARTSGISGANVLTF. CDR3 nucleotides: TGTGCCAGCAGCGCGAGGACTAGCGGGATCTCTGGGGCCAACGTCCTGACTTTC.

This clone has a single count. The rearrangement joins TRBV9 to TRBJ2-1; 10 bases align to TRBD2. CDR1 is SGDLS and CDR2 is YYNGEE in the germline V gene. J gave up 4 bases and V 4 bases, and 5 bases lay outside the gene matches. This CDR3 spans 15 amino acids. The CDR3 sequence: CASSKAGGIYNEQFF. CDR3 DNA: TGTGCCAGCAGCAAAGCGGGAGGGATTTACAATGAGCAGTTCTTC.

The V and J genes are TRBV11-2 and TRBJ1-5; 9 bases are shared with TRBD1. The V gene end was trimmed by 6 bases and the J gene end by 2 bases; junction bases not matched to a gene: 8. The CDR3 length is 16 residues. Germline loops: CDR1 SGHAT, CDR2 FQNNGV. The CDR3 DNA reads TGTGCCAGCAGTCCGGGACAGGGACTTGGCAATCAGCCCCAGCATTTT. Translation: CASSPGQGLGNQPQHF.

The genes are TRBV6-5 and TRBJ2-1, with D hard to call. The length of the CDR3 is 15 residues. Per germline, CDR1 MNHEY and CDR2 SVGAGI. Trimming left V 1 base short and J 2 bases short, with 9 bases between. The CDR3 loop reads CASSYLGRPYNEQFF. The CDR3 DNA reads TGTGCCAGCAGTTACTTAGGTAGGCCCTACAATGAGCAGTTCTTC.

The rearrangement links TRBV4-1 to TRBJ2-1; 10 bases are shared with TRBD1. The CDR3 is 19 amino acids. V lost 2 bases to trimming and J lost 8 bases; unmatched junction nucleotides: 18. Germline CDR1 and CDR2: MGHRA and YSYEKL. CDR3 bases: TGCGCCAGCAGCCAAAGACTCAGGGGCGGGACAGGGGAGGGTGATGAGCAGTTCTTC. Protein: CASSQRLRGGTGEGDEQFF.

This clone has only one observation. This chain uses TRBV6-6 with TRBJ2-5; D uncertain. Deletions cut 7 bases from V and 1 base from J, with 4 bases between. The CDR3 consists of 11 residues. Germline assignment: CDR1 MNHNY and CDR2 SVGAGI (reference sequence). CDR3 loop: CASTLQETQYF. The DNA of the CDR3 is TGTGCCAGCACCCTCCAAGAGACCCAGTACTTC.

The CDR3 coding sequence is TGTGCCAGCAGCGCCCTGGGGAGGGGAAGGATCGTCGATGGCTACACCTTC. It encodes CASSALGRGRIVDGYTF. The rearrangement uses TRBV5-6 and TRBJ1-2; possible D gene TRBD1, 5 bases. V was trimmed by 4 bases and J by 6 bases, leaving 25 bases between them. This CDR3 spans 17 amino acids. Germline V gene sequence: CDR1 SGHDT, CDR2 YYEEEE.